These 31 T cell receptor beta chains share one sample of origin, sequenced in a study of T cell repertoires in cytomegalovirus infection. TCRdb itself ran the reads through MiXCR, one entry per CDR3 protein. The sample consists of approximately 160,000 distinct CDR3 sequences, approximately 17% of them appearing once. The source material was CD8+ T cells from PBMCs. Receptor source: a human donor in good health (CMV status not recorded). Some clones in this sample may be carry-over from other donors' samples.

The genes are TRBV28 and TRBJ2-1; D is perhaps TRBD1 or TRBD2 (5 bases each). Germline CDR1 and CDR2: MDHEN and SYDVKM. Deletions cut 2 bases from V and 6 bases from J, with 23 bases between. The CDR3 is 18 residues long. The CDR3 DNA reads TGTGCCAGCAGTTTAAGTCAGAACGGGGTCGAGGGGCTCAATGAGCAGTTCTTC. This translates into CASSLSQNGVEGLNEQFF.

The chain recombines TRBV12-3 or TRBV12-4 with TRBJ2-2, with TRBD1 identical over 8 bases. The CDR3 runs 15 residues. J was trimmed by 5 bases and V by 6 bases; bases with no gene match: 8. CDR3: CASSPGTGVTGELFF. CDR3 nucleotides: TGTGCCAGCAGCCCCGGGACAGGTGTGACCGGGGAGCTGTTTTTT.

About this clonotype itself: At one end, the junction sequence differs from germline, possibly due to a read error. This sequence joins TRBV23-1 and TRBJ2-2; 10 bases agree with TRBD1. TRBV23-1 is flagged as an ORF with uncertain function. The CDR3 loop spans 15 amino acids. CDR3 in amino acids: CASLPGTGDTGELFF. DNA for the CDR3: TGCGCCAGCCTTCCCGGGACAGGGGACACAGGGGAGCTGTTTTTT.

This clonotype has just a few counts. This chain uses TRBV7-2 with TRBJ2-2; D remains unclear. V dropped 5 bases and J dropped 1 base, with 14 bases sitting between them. There are 16 residues in the CDR3. Germline assignment: CDR1 SGHTA and CDR2 FQGNSA. CDR3 nucleotides: TGTGCCAGCAGCGCGCCCTCGATCATGAACACCGGGGAGCTGTTTTTT. Encoded protein: CASSAPSIMNTGELFF.

There are a few counts of this clonotype. This rearrangement joins TRBV7-6 to TRBJ2-1; D is unclear. V lost 6 bases, J lost 4 bases, and 7 bases lay in between. The V gene's germline CDR1 is SGHVS and CDR2 FNYEAQ. The CDR3 extends over 12 amino acids. The CDR3 nucleotides are TGTGCCAGCAGTTCCGGTTACAATGAGCAGTTCTTC. Translation: CASSSGYNEQFF. Filled out from reference TRBV7-6 and TRBJ2-1, the complete variable domain reads GAGVSQSPRYKVTKRGQDVALRCDPISGHVSLYWYRQALGQGPEFLTYFNYEAQQDKSGLPNDRFSAERPEGSISTLTIQRTEQRDSAMYRCASSSGYNEQFFGPGTRLTVL.

This chain connects TRBV28 to TRBJ1-1, with no clear D. V was pared by 1 base and J by 10 bases, with 16 bases between. The CDR3 consists of 14 residues. Per the germline V gene, CDR1 is MDHEN and CDR2 is SYDVKM. CDR3 nucleotide sequence: TGTGCCAGCAGTTTATTTTCTTCCGGGGAGCCAGCTTTCTTT. Protein: CASSLFSSGEPAFF.

The rearrangement uses TRBV28 and TRBJ2-1; 7 bases match TRBD2. Germline CDR1 is MDHEN and CDR2 is SYDVKM. V lost 7 bases and J lost 6; bases outside the gene matches: 12. The length of the CDR3 is 15 residues. The CDR3: CASTRKGGPINEQFF. The CDR3 DNA is TGTGCCAGCACCCGAAAGGGAGGGCCGATCAATGAGCAGTTCTTC.

This rearrangement joins TRBV28 to TRBJ1-2, with 7 nucleotides matching TRBD1. Germline V gene lookup returns CDR1 MDHEN and CDR2 SYDVKM. The CDR3 consists of 15 residues. The V and J ends lost 6 bases and 2 bases, in that order; junction bases with no gene match: 9. CDR3 region: CASSSEDRPNYGYTF. As DNA, the CDR3 is TGTGCCAGCAGCTCTGAGGACAGGCCCAACTATGGCTACACCTTC.

The rearrangement uses TRBV7-8 and TRBJ2-4; D gene unclear. CDR1 and CDR2 (germline): SGHVS, FQNEAQ. With 4 bases removed from V and 0 bases from J, the gap between germline ends came to 16 bases. This CDR3 region has 17 residues. This chain's CDR3 is CASSSRHNPTAKNIQYF. The CDR3, as DNA: TGTGCCAGCAGCTCAAGACATAACCCCACAGCCAAAAACATTCAGTACTTC.

The rearrangement joins TRBV28 to TRBJ2-2; 8 positions agree with TRBD2. Germline V gene data show CDR1 as MDHEN and CDR2 as SYDVKM. This CDR3 is built from 15 residues. With V trimmed by 3 bases and J by 6 bases, 6 bases remained unmatched. The CDR3 DNA reads as TGTGCCAGCAGTTTGCCCGTGCGGGGGGCCGGGGAGCTGTTTTTT. Protein sequence: CASSLPVRGAGELFF.

V and J are TRBV6-2 or TRBV6-3 and TRBJ2-7, with TRBD2 matching 8 bases. This CDR3 is 18 amino acids long. J lost 5 bases, V lost 5 bases, and 20 bases had no gene match. Germline V gene data show CDR1 as MNHEY and CDR2 as SVGEGT. CDR3 nucleotides: TGTGCCAGCAGTGCCGGGCCCTATGGAGCGGGAGTTTTCGACGAGCAGTACTTC. Its translation: CASSAGPYGAGVFDEQYF.

This clonotype has more than one count but fewer than ten. The chain has TRBV12-3 or TRBV12-4 and TRBJ2-5; D unresolved. The CDR3 covers 12 residues. Deletions cut 2 bases from V and 2 bases from J, with 3 bases between. CDR3 in DNA: TGTGCCAGCAGTTTATTTCAAGAGACCCAGTACTTC. Its translation is CASSLFQETQYF.

This clonotype was seen a handful of times. This chain links TRBV7-2 with TRBJ1-5; tentative D call: TRBD1 (6 bases). CDR1 SGHTA and CDR2 FQGNSA come from the germline V gene. The CDR3 has 14 residues. Trimming stripped 2 bases from V and 6 bases from J, with 11 bases between. The CDR3 loop is CASSLKGDRQPQHF. CDR3 coding DNA: TGTGCCAGCAGCTTAAAGGGGGATCGTCAGCCCCAGCATTTT.

The chain uses TRBV7-6 and TRBJ2-5; TRBD2 might be the D (6 bases). The V end was cut by 5 bases, the J end by 4 bases, with 20 bases between. The length of the CDR3 is 16 residues. Germline assignment: CDR1 SGHVS and CDR2 FNYEAQ. Here the CDR3 DNA reads TGTGCCAGCAGCCCGCCCCCGCCGACGGAGGGAGAGACCCAGTACTTC. Amino acids: CASSPPPPTEGETQYF.

CDR3 residues: CASSSRLAGLSYNEQFF. The CDR3 DNA follows: TGTGCCAGCAGTTCCCGACTAGCGGGCCTATCCTACAATGAGCAGTTCTTC. This chain uses TRBV28 with TRBJ2-1; 10 bases agree with TRBD2. J gave up 1 base and V 4 bases, and 7 bases lay outside the gene matches. The CDR3 has 17 residues. CDR1 is MDHEN, CDR2 SYDVKM, per germline.

The V gene is TRBV20-1, the J gene TRBJ2-5, with TRBD1 matching over 8 bases. Germline CDR1 and CDR2: DFQATT and SNEGSKA (reference sequence). The CDR3 spans 14 residues. V lost 3 bases and J lost 5; bases outside the gene matches: 8. CDR3 region: CSASRTGMGETQYF. The CDR3 DNA sequence: TGCAGTGCTAGCCGGACAGGGATGGGGGAGACCCAGTACTTC.

The rearrangement joins TRBV6-2 or TRBV6-3 to TRBJ2-4, with TRBD1 identical over 9 bases. This CDR3 comprises 16 residues. The J segment lost 5 bases and the V segment lost 6 bases, leaving 11 bases of the junction unmatched. The germline V gene has CDR1 MNHEY and CDR2 SVGEGT. CDR3 sequence (DNA): TGTGCCAGCAGCTCCCCGGGACAGGGAACCGAAAACATTCAGTACTTC. It yields the protein CASSSPGQGTENIQYF.

The chain couples TRBV2 to TRBJ1-1; tentatively, D is TRBD1 (5 bases). The germline V gene has CDR1 SNHLY and CDR2 FYNNEI. The V and J ends lost 3 bases and 4 bases respectively, with 12 bases between them. This CDR3 has 14 residues. The CDR3 DNA is TGTGCCAGCAGTGAGGGCAGGGCGCTCACTGAAGCTTTCTTT. Protein sequence: CASSEGRALTEAFF.

This clonotype was counted a few times. The chain employs TRBV29-1 and TRBJ2-2, with unresolved D. CDR1 and CDR2 from the germline V gene are SQVTM and ANQGSEA. The CDR3 is 11 amino acids. Trimming cost V 3 bases and J 8 bases, with 7 bases left between them. CDR3: CSVDLLGELFF. Written as DNA, the CDR3 is TGCAGCGTTGACCTACTAGGGGAGCTGTTTTTT.

The sample holds a few counts of this clonotype. This chain connects TRBV12-3 or TRBV12-4 to TRBJ1-2; D is perhaps TRBD1 (5 bases). The CDR3 has 12 residues. Deletions cut 6 bases from V and 11 bases from J, with 16 bases between. The CDR3 reads CASRGTALWYTF. The CDR3 DNA sequence: TGTGCCAGCAGGGGGACTGCGCTCTGGTACACCTTC.

This clonotype was counted only a few times. The V gene is TRBV7-9, the J gene TRBJ2-1; D call uncertain. Germline CDR1 and CDR2: SEHNR and FQNEAQ (reference sequence). Trimming shortened V by 1 base and J by 8 bases, and 12 bases separated the two germline ends. The CDR3 loop spans 14 amino acids. CDR3 residues: CASSLVVGYDEQFF. In DNA form, the CDR3 reads TGTGCCAGCAGCTTAGTAGTGGGGTACGATGAGCAGTTCTTC.

The V gene is TRBV12-3 or TRBV12-4, the J gene TRBJ2-4, with a possible D match to TRBD2 (6 bases). CDR3 length equals 14 residues. Trimming cost V 3 bases and J 8 bases, with 14 bases left between them. CDR3: CASSFGSGVDIQYF. DNA for the CDR3: TGTGCCAGCAGTTTTGGTTCGGGAGTGGACATTCAGTACTTC.

The chain couples TRBV7-9 to TRBJ2-5, with 9 bases lining up with TRBD2. The CDR3 runs 15 residues. The V segment lost 4 bases and the J segment 7 bases; nucleotides outside the gene matches: 10. Germline V gene lookup returns CDR1 SEHNR and CDR2 FQNEAQ (reference sequence). The CDR3 spells CASSSLEKRGVTQYF. CDR3 nucleotide sequence: TGTGCCAGCAGCTCCCTTGAGAAGCGGGGGGTGACCCAGTACTTC.

V and J are TRBV7-2 and TRBJ1-2; D may be TRBD1 (6 bases). Trimming took off 5 bases at V and 2 bases at J, with 21 bases between the two ends. This CDR3 region has 17 residues. The germline V gene encodes CDR1 SGHTA and CDR2 FQGNSA. The CDR3: CASSPKQRGAGNYGYTF. The CDR3, as DNA: TGTGCCAGCAGCCCCAAGCAGCGGGGGGCGGGAAACTATGGCTACACCTTC. The whole variable domain, remainder taken from reference TRBV7-2 and TRBJ1-2, is GAGVSQSPSNKVTEKGKDVELRCDPISGHTALYWYRQSLGQGLEFLIYFQGNSAPDKSGLPSDRFSAERTGGSVSTLTIQRTQQEDSAVYLCASSPKQRGAGNYGYTFGSGTRLTVV.

V usage is TRBV2 and J usage is TRBJ2-2, with D perhaps given as TRBD1 or TRBD2 (5 bases each). This CDR3 has 14 residues. The germline CDR1 and CDR2 sequences are SNHLY and FYNNEI. Trimming took 7 bases from V and 4 from J, leaving 13 bases between them. The CDR3 DNA sequence: TGTGCCAGCAAGGCGAGGGACGCCACCGGGGAGCTGTTTTTT. It translates to CASKARDATGELFF.

This clonotype was recorded many times. V gene TRBV7-2 combines with J gene TRBJ2-7; tentatively, D is TRBD1 or TRBD2 (5 bases each). The CDR3 contains 15 residues. V dropped 3 bases and J dropped 2 bases, with 14 bases sitting between them. From germline, CDR1 is SGHTA and CDR2 FQGNSA. The CDR3 DNA is TGTGCCAGCAGCTTTTGGGTCGGGACCGCCTACGAGCAGTACTTC. Its translation is CASSFWVGTAYEQYF.

This clonotype has a handful of counts. The V gene is TRBV4-1, the J gene TRBJ2-7; D tentatively fits TRBD1 or TRBD2 (5 bases each). The CDR3 contains 13 residues. The V and J ends lost 2 bases and 9 bases respectively, with 14 bases between them. Germline V gives CDR1 MGHRA, CDR2 YSYEKL. The CDR3 DNA reads TGCGCCAGCAGCCAACGTTCGGGGCGTGGGCAGTACTTC. This gives the protein CASSQRSGRGQYF.

The J gene is TRBJ1-5, the V gene TRBV7-6; unclear D gene. Trimming cost V 2 bases and J 3 bases, with 11 bases left between them. Germline CDR1 and CDR2: SGHVS and FNYEAQ. The CDR3 sequence is 15 residues long. The CDR3 is CASSLNDGINQPQHF. The CDR3 DNA is TGTGCCAGCAGCTTAAACGACGGAATCAATCAGCCCCAGCATTTT.

The chain has TRBV7-9 and TRBJ1-1, with a tentative D call TRBD1 (6 bases). V lost 3 bases, J lost 6 bases, and 20 bases lay in between. Germline V gene data show CDR1 as SEHNR and CDR2 as FQNEAQ (reference sequence). The CDR3 extends over 16 amino acids. The CDR3 region has the DNA TGTGCCAGCAGCTTGGGGGCTTCGGGGGAGGAGGCTGAAGCTTTCTTT. Its translation: CASSLGASGEEAEAFF.

This clonotype was counted a few times. The rearrangement uses TRBV12-5 and TRBJ2-7, with TRBD2 matching 10 bases. Germline CDR1 LGHNT, CDR2 FRNRAP. The CDR3 totals 16 residues. Trimming cost V 2 bases and J 1 base; bases outside gene matches: 5. CDR3 amino acids: CASGLIWTSGSYEQYF. The CDR3 DNA follows: TGTGCTAGTGGTTTGATATGGACTAGCGGATCCTACGAGCAGTACTTC.

The chain carries TRBV10-3 and TRBJ2-2; tentative D call: TRBD2 (5 bases). Trimming took off 0 bases at V and 7 bases at J, with 6 bases between the two ends. Per germline, CDR1 ENHRY and CDR2 SYGVKD. This CDR3 region has 13 residues. The DNA of the CDR3 is TGTGCCATCAGTGAGTCCGGGAACGGGGAGCTGTTTTTT. This sequence encodes CAISESGNGELFF.